The 21 T cell receptor beta chains given below trace back to one sample, sequenced in a study of breast tumors, draining lymph nodes, adjacent tissues. TCRdb ran MiXCR on the multiplex PCR reads and lists one entry per CDR3 protein. The sample records tens of thousands of distinct CDR3 sequences, approximately 22% being singletons. Material for sequencing was breast tumor tissue. All receptors derive from a female donor with breast cancer. Some clones in this sample may be carry-over from other donors' samples.

V usage is TRBV29-1 and J usage is TRBJ2-2, with D uncertain. The CDR3 has 13 amino acids. V lost 3 bases, J lost 2 bases, and 7 bases lay in between. CDR1 SQVTM and CDR2 ANQGSEA come from the germline V gene. The chain's CDR3 is CSVDPGNTGELFF. The CDR3 bases are TGCAGCGTTGACCCAGGCAACACCGGGGAGCTGTTTTTT.

In its sample, this clonotype was seen a few times. A much larger clone lies one base from this, so it may be a read error. The CDR3 sequence: CASSEGWVEHF. CDR3 bases: TGTGCCAGCAGTGAAGGGTGGGTGGAGCACTTC. The chain combines TRBV2 with TRBJ2-7; D ambiguous. The V gene's germline CDR1 is SNHLY and CDR2 FYNNEI. The CDR3 has 11 amino acids.

This clonotype was detected once. One end of the junction fails to match germline, which may point to a read error. The V call is TRBV9, the J call TRBJ2-1; 9 bases fit TRBD1. The CDR3 is made up of 16 amino acids. The germline CDR1 and CDR2 sequences are SGDLS and YYNGEE. CDR3 bases: TGTACCAGCAGCACTGGGACAGGGAGCTCCTACAATGAGCAGTTCTTC. This codes for CTSSTGTGSSYNEQFF.

At least ten counts were recorded for this clonotype. V and J are TRBV6-4 and TRBJ2-1; unclear D gene. V dropped 0 bases and J dropped 8 bases, with 11 bases sitting between them. There are 14 residues in the CDR3. Germline V lookup: CDR1 MRHNA, CDR2 SNTAGT. The CDR3 reads CASSDSLEADEQFF. In DNA, the CDR3 is TGTGCCAGCAGTGACTCTCTAGAGGCGGATGAGCAGTTCTTC.

This clonotype was seen at least ten times. The chain links TRBV13 to TRBJ2-5, with D tentatively TRBD2 (7 bases). Trimming cost V 0 bases and J 1 base, with 21 bases left between them. In germline, CDR1 is PRHDT, CDR2 FYEKMQ (reference sequence). The CDR3 is 19 residues long. The CDR3 sequence is CASSLGPAPWGGLQETQYF. DNA of the CDR3: TGTGCCAGCAGCTTAGGCCCCGCACCCTGGGGGGGCCTCCAAGAGACCCAGTACTTC. Complete variable domain (other parts from reference TRBV13 and TRBJ2-5): AAGVIQSPRHLIKEKRETATLKCYPIPRHDTVYWYQQGPGQDPQFLISFYEKMQSDKGSIPDRFSAQQFSDYHSELNMSSLELGDSALYFCASSLGPAPWGGLQETQYFGPGTRLLVL.

This clonotype has ten or more counts. V usage is TRBV2 and J usage is TRBJ1-2; 8 bases line up with TRBD1. Germline CDR1 SNHLY, CDR2 FYNNEI. Trimming took 6 bases from V and 6 from J; bases not matched to a gene: 15. This CDR3 has 16 amino acids. The chain's CDR3 is CASRGVDRGRLDGYTF. DNA for the CDR3: TGTGCCAGCAGGGGGGTTGACAGGGGACGCCTTGATGGCTACACCTTC.

This clonotype was found many times. The chain combines TRBV9 with TRBJ2-7; 8 positions match TRBD1. The J segment lost 6 bases and the V segment lost 4 bases, leaving 6 bases of the junction unmatched. There are 13 residues in the CDR3. In germline, CDR1 is SGDLS, CDR2 YYNGEE. The DNA of the CDR3 is TGTGCCAGCAGCCCCGGACAGGGAGTCGAGCAGTACTTC. Translation gives CASSPGQGVEQYF. Full variable domain (remainder filled in from reference TRBV9 and TRBJ2-7): DSGVTQTPKHLITATGQRVTLRCSPRSGDLSVYWYQQSLDQGLQFLIQYYNGEERAKGNILERFSAQQFPDLHSELNLSSLELGDSALYFCASSPGQGVEQYFGPGTRLTVT.

This clonotype was detected ten times or more. The chain couples TRBV20-1 to TRBJ2-3; D is undetermined. The CDR3 covers 13 residues. V was shortened by 5 bases and J by 0 bases, with 9 bases between the two germline ends. Germline loops: CDR1 DFQATT, CDR2 SNEGSKA (reference sequence). CDR3 bases: TGCAGTGCTCGAGCTATCAGCACAGATACGCAGTATTTT. This codes for CSARAISTDTQYF.

Of note for this clonotype: A read error is possible here, since a much larger clone lies one base away. The rearrangement links TRBV24-1 to TRBJ2-3; the match to TRBD2 covers 7 bases. The CDR3 runs 14 residues. Germline CDR1 is KGHDR and CDR2 is SFDVKD. The CDR3 region is CATSDWGRGDTRYF. The CDR3 coding sequence is TGTGCCACCAGTGATTGGGGCCGGGGGGATACGCGGTATTTT.

For this clonotype: No conserved phenylalanine or tryptophan ends this CDR3, so it is likely a read error. The CDR3 loop reads CASSQTSGGGNTIYS. DNA of the CDR3: TGTGCCAGCAGCCAAACGTCGGGCGGTGGAAACACCATATATTCT. The genes are TRBV3-1 and TRBJ1-3, with D hard to call. This CDR3 has 15 amino acids. With 2 bases removed from V and 3 bases from J, the gap between germline ends came to 11 bases. CDR1 and CDR2 from the germline V gene are LGHDT and YNNKEL (reference sequence).

This clonotype was seen many times. The chain has TRBV5-4 and TRBJ2-7; 9 bases map to TRBD1. This CDR3 contains 16 residues. Germline CDR1 and CDR2: SGHNT and YYREEE (reference sequence). Trimming took 4 bases from V and 0 from J; bases not matched to a gene: 8. The CDR3 reads CASSQGDRVPSYEQYF. As DNA, the CDR3 is TGTGCCAGCAGCCAGGGGGACAGGGTCCCCTCCTACGAGCAGTACTTC.

This clonotype showed up many times. The chain has TRBV20-1 and TRBJ2-1, with 7 bases identical to TRBD2. V lost 1 base to trimming and J lost 6 bases; unmatched junction nucleotides: 9. From germline, CDR1 is DFQATT and CDR2 SNEGSKA (reference sequence). The CDR3 contains 15 residues. CDR3 sequence (DNA): TGCAGTGCTAGAGGGGGTACTAGCGCCCGCAATGAGCAGTTCTTC. It is translated as CSARGGTSARNEQFF.

As regards this clonotype: A much larger clone differs by one base, so this may be a read error. The chain links TRBV5-1 to TRBJ1-2; 7 nucleotides agree with TRBD1. This CDR3 comprises 14 residues. Per the germline V gene, CDR1 is SGHRS and CDR2 is YFSETQ. With V trimmed by 10 bases and J by 6 bases, 15 bases remained unmatched. The CDR3: CAGSNSGTDDGYTF. The DNA for the CDR3 is TGCGCCGGCTCTAATTCCGGGACAGATGATGGCTACACCTTC. The variable domain in full, with the rest retrieved from reference TRBV5-1 and TRBJ1-2, is KAGVTQTPRYLIKTRGQQVTLSCSPISGHRSVSWYQQTPGQGLQFLFEYFSETQRNKGNFPGRFSGRQFSNSRSEMNVSTLELGDSALYLCAGSNSGTDDGYTFGSGTRLTVV.

Many counts were recorded for this clonotype. The chain recombines TRBV4-1 with TRBJ1-4; no reliable D call. The CDR3 loop spans 14 amino acids. The V gene's germline CDR1 is MGHRA and CDR2 YSYEKL. The germline V and J ends were trimmed by 0 bases and 5 bases, with 7 bases remaining between them. The CDR3 region has the DNA TGCGCCAGCAGCCAAGACGGCACGAATGAAAAACTGTTTTTT. As protein: CASSQDGTNEKLFF.

This clonotype appeared many times. The J gene is TRBJ2-6, the V gene TRBV5-1; the match to TRBD1 covers 9 bases. The length of the CDR3 is 16 residues. V gave up 2 bases and J gave up 2 bases; unmatched junction bases: 2. Germline CDR1 is SGHRS and CDR2 is YFSETQ. The CDR3 DNA is TGCGCCAGCAGCTTACAGGGGGCGACTGGGGCCAACGTCCTGACTTTC. Translated: CASSLQGATGANVLTF.

There are many counts of this clonotype. The chain combines TRBV20-1 with TRBJ2-7, with a possible D match to TRBD1 (6 bases). Trimming pared 7 bases from V and 1 base from J, leaving 11 bases between. The CDR3 length is 12 residues. Germline V gives CDR1 DFQATT, CDR2 SNEGSKA (reference sequence). CDR3 DNA: TGCAGTGTCAGGGGTTTGTCCTACGAGCAGTACTTC. Translated: CSVRGLSYEQYF.

This clonotype occurred many times. J is TRBJ2-1 and V is TRBV11-2; D may correspond to TRBD1 or TRBD2 (5 bases each). CDR1 is SGHAT and CDR2 is FQNNGV in the germline V gene. CDR3 length: 16 amino acids. The V gene lost 4 bases and the J gene lost 2 bases, with 15 bases spanning the gap. As DNA, the CDR3 is TGTGCCAGCAGCTCGACCGGGGCTAGCACCTACAATGAGCAGTTCTTC. Translation gives CASSSTGASTYNEQFF.

A few counts support this clonotype. A much bigger clone sits one base away, suggesting this may be a read error. The chain recombines TRBV5-1 with TRBJ2-6, with a possible D match to TRBD1 (5 bases). The germline V gene encodes CDR1 SGHRS and CDR2 YFSETQ. This CDR3 region has 14 residues. This chain's CDR3 is CASRERSGASVLTF. Written as DNA, the CDR3 is TGCGCCAGCAGGGAACGGTCTGGGGCCAGCGTCCTGACTTTC.

This clonotype was detected many times. J is TRBJ2-2 and V is TRBV3-1; TRBD1 agrees at 11 bases. This CDR3 region has 16 residues. Germline V gene lookup returns CDR1 LGHDT and CDR2 YNNKEL (reference sequence). V was pared by 1 base and J by 6 bases, with 4 bases of the junction left unmatched. The CDR3 loop reads CASSQAGTGGSGELFF. The DNA of the CDR3 is TGTGCCAGCAGCCAAGCCGGGACAGGGGGTTCCGGGGAGCTGTTTTTT.

The sample holds many counts of this clonotype. This rearrangement joins TRBV15 to TRBJ2-3; the D gene could be TRBD1 or TRBD2 (6 bases each). Per germline, CDR1 LNHNV and CDR2 YYDKDF (reference sequence). The V and J ends lost 5 bases and 4 bases respectively, with 22 bases between them. The CDR3 contains 17 residues. In DNA form, the CDR3 reads TGTGCCACCAGCGATCGCGGGACACCCCCTGACTCAGATACGCAGTATTTT. Its translation: CATSDRGTPPDSDTQYF.

This clonotype has a count of ten or more. This sequence joins TRBV25-1 and TRBJ1-4; D call uncertain. Trimming took off 3 bases at V and 8 bases at J, with 10 bases between the two ends. The CDR3 is 13 amino acids. CDR1 and CDR2 from the germline V gene are MGHDK and SYGVNS. The CDR3 sequence: CASSDRVGEKLFF. The CDR3 bases are TGTGCCAGCAGTGATCGCGTCGGCGAAAAACTGTTTTTT.